One and the same sample provided the 5 T cell receptor beta chains below, sequenced in a study of shared clonotypes between healthy human individuals. Libraries were prepared by immunoSEQ multiplex PCR; TCRdb keeps only in-frame clonotypes and omits some of them. The table lists 2 million to 2.5 million clones, 85% to 95% of them singletons. Sequenced input: naive CD4+ T cells from PBMCs. Indicated subset: CD45RA+ positively selected. Receptors were obtained from a young man in good health. Some clones in this sample may be carry-over from other donors' samples.

The V and J genes are TRBV15 and TRBJ1-3; 11 nucleotides align to TRBD1. The V gene end was trimmed by 2 bases and the J gene end by 4 bases; junction bases not matched to a gene: 10. Germline loops: CDR1 LNHNV, CDR2 YYDKDF (reference sequence). This CDR3 spans 18 amino acids. The CDR3 is CATSRLGQGASRGNTIYF. The CDR3 coding sequence is TGTGCCACCAGCAGACTTGGACAGGGGGCGTCTAGGGGAAACACCATATATTTT.

The V and J genes are TRBV18 and TRBJ2-5; D perhaps matches TRBD2 (5 bases). Per the germline V gene, CDR1 is KGHSH and CDR2 is LQKENI. This CDR3 contains 16 residues. V dropped 4 bases and J dropped 1 base, with 16 bases sitting between them. CDR3 amino acids: CASSLQFGNLQETQYF. CDR3 DNA: TGTGCCAGCTCACTCCAATTCGGGAATCTCCAAGAGACCCAGTACTTC. The full variable domain, rest sourced from reference TRBV18 and TRBJ2-5, is NAGVMQNPRHLVRRRGQEARLRCSPMKGHSHVYWYRQLPEEGLKFMVYLQKENIIDESGMPKERFSAEFPKEGPSILRIQQVVRGDSAAYFCASSLQFGNLQETQYFGPGTRLLVL.

The genes are TRBV7-3 and TRBJ2-1; D may be TRBD2 (6 bases). Germline CDR1 SGHTA, CDR2 FQGTGA. Trimming removed 3 bases from V and 3 bases from J, with 15 bases in between. CDR3 length: 16 amino acids. CDR3 DNA: TGTGCCAGCAGCTTGGGAGCGGGTGGATTCTACAATGAGCAGTTCTTC. Translation gives CASSLGAGGFYNEQFF.

In this sample, this clone turned up a few times. Other DNA sequences within the sample encode an identical CDR3. V is TRBV7-9 and J is TRBJ1-1; maybe TRBD1 (5 bases). The CDR3 consists of 12 residues. V lost 5 bases, J lost 7 bases, and 11 bases lay in between. CDR1 SEHNR and CDR2 FQNEAQ come from the germline V gene (reference sequence). The CDR3 DNA follows: TGTGCCAGCAGCCCCCGGGACCTTGAAGCTTTCTTT. Its protein is CASSPRDLEAFF.

The V gene is TRBV7-3, the J gene TRBJ2-5, with 8 bases identical to TRBD2. The CDR3 loop spans 15 amino acids. The V segment lost 2 bases and the J segment 2 bases; nucleotides outside the gene matches: 4. The V gene's germline CDR1 is SGHTA and CDR2 FQGTGA. The CDR3 DNA reads as TGTGCCAGCAGCTTAGGTAGCGGGAATCAAGAGACCCAGTACTTC. This sequence encodes CASSLGSGNQETQYF.